The 30 T cell receptor beta chains given below trace back to one sample, sequenced in a study of shared clonotypes between healthy human individuals (dated by TCRdb to 2020 to 2022). Libraries were built with the immunoSEQ multiplex PCR assay. The table comes from immuneACCESS by way of TCRdb, which keeps in-frame sequences with V and J called. Part of the clones is missing from these tables; in studies checked, under half for an unresolved V gene and the rest for unknown reasons. The sample contains 2,500,000 or so clones, 80% to 95% of them found a single time. About 0.36% of the sample is held by the ten biggest clonotypes. Material for sequencing was naive CD4+ T cells from PBMCs. The sample's cell subset or site, from its label and the paper: CD45RA+ positively selected. The receptors originated from a man aged 18 to 35 in good health. Some clones in this sample may be carry-over from other donors' samples.

This chain links TRBV9 with TRBJ2-7; D might be TRBD1 or TRBD2, each matching 5 bases. The CDR3 loop spans 16 amino acids. Trimming took off 4 bases at V and 0 bases at J, with 17 bases between the two ends. Germline CDR1 and CDR2: SGDLS and YYNGEE. The CDR3 sequence is CASSQNGADYSYEQYF. CDR3 DNA: TGTGCCAGCAGCCAAAACGGGGCAGACTACTCCTACGAGCAGTACTTC.

The V and J genes are TRBV6-5 and TRBJ2-6; a weak D match, TRBD2 (5 bases). Trimming shortened V by 5 bases and J by 0 bases, and 8 bases separated the two germline ends. The V gene's germline CDR1 is MNHEY and CDR2 SVGAGI. The CDR3 sequence is 15 residues long. CDR3 sequence: CASSPGSSGANVLTF. The CDR3 DNA sequence: TGTGCCAGCAGTCCTGGGAGCTCTGGGGCCAACGTCCTGACTTTC.

The genes are TRBV7-8 and TRBJ1-1; 11 bases map to TRBD1. CDR1 SGHVS and CDR2 FQNEAQ come from the germline V gene. Unmatched junction bases numbered 3, after V lost 1 base and J lost 5 bases. The CDR3 consists of 15 residues. CDR3: CASSLGTGGRTEAFF. The CDR3 DNA reads as TGTGCCAGCAGCTTAGGGACAGGGGGCAGGACTGAAGCTTTCTTT.

The V gene is TRBV18, the J gene TRBJ1-4; D might be TRBD1 (6 bases). In germline, CDR1 is KGHSH, CDR2 LQKENI. This CDR3 contains 16 residues. Trimming took off 2 bases at V and 3 bases at J, with 13 bases between the two ends. The CDR3 region is CASSPLLGQANEKLFF. In DNA form, the CDR3 reads TGTGCCAGCTCACCATTACTGGGACAAGCTAATGAAAAACTGTTTTTT.

This clone was observed once. Different DNA sequences within this sample yield the same CDR3. The chain carries TRBV2 and TRBJ1-4, with D possibly matching TRBD1 (5 bases). Germline CDR1 is SNHLY and CDR2 is FYNNEI. This CDR3 region has 12 residues. V dropped 4 bases and J dropped 7 bases, with 7 bases sitting between them. The CDR3 region is CASSGGGEKLFF. The CDR3 bases are TGTGCCAGCAGTGGGGGGGGTGAAAAACTGTTTTTT.

The gene calls are TRBV30 and TRBJ1-1, with 7 bases lining up with TRBD1. Per the germline V gene, CDR1 is GTSNPN and CDR2 is SVGIG (reference sequence). After removal of 3 bases from V and 5 bases from J, the junction contained 6 bases not matched to a gene. The CDR3 has 13 residues. In DNA form, the CDR3 reads TGTGCCTGGAGGCGACAGGGTATGACTGAAGCTTTCTTT. It translates to CAWRRQGMTEAFF.

The chain links TRBV7-9 to TRBJ1-1; tentative D call: TRBD1 (5 bases). The CDR3 sequence is 15 residues long. Germline CDR1 reads SEHNR; CDR2 reads FQNEAQ (reference sequence). Between the trimmed V and J ends, which lost 0 bases and 1 base, there was a span of 9 bases. The CDR3 spells CASSLAGLANTEAFF. CDR3 DNA sequence: TGTGCCAGCAGCTTAGCGGGGCTTGCGAACACTGAAGCTTTCTTT.

The CDR3 DNA reads TGTGCCAGCCGGCTCTACCAGGGGCGAGTGGGCTCTGGGGCCAACGTCCTGACTTTC. Translating it yields CASRLYQGRVGSGANVLTF. The V gene is TRBV11-2, the J gene TRBJ2-6; tentatively, D is TRBD1 (6 bases). Trimming shortened V by 8 bases and J by 0 bases, and 23 bases separated the two germline ends. Germline-derived CDR1 and CDR2 are SGHAT and FQNNGV. The CDR3 is made up of 19 amino acids.

CDR3 sequence (DNA): TGCAGCGCCATACTAGCGGAGCAGTACTTC. Its protein is CSAILAEQYF. This chain links TRBV29-1 with TRBJ2-7, with 7 bases that match TRBD2. Trimming cost V 7 bases and J 7 bases; bases outside gene matches: 4. This CDR3 has 10 residues. CDR1 SQVTM and CDR2 ANQGSEA come from the germline V gene.

The V call is TRBV7-9, the J call TRBJ2-7; TRBD2 matches at 7 bases. Losses at the gene ends were 1 base for V and 1 base for J; bases not matched to a gene: 4. The germline V gene has CDR1 SEHNR and CDR2 FQNEAQ (reference sequence). This CDR3 region has 15 residues. The CDR3 reads CASSLDGGRSYEQYF. The DNA for the CDR3 is TGTGCCAGCAGCTTAGACGGCGGGAGATCCTACGAGCAGTACTTC.

The DNA of the CDR3 is TGTGCCAGCAGGGAGAGCACGCTGGAGCAGTACTTC. This codes for CASRESTLEQYF. V usage is TRBV2 and J usage is TRBJ2-7; D unclear. The germline gives CDR1 SNHLY, CDR2 FYNNEI. The CDR3 length is 12 residues. V lost 6 bases and J 7 bases, leaving 13 bases between the germline ends.

The rearrangement joins TRBV15 to TRBJ1-1; 7 nucleotides line up with TRBD1. This CDR3 comprises 14 residues. The V segment lost 3 bases and the J segment 2 bases; nucleotides outside the gene matches: 3. Germline CDR1 reads LNHNV; CDR2 reads YYDKDF (reference sequence). The CDR3 DNA sequence: TGTGCCACCAGCAGGGGGACAGCCAACACTGAAGCTTTCTTT. Its protein product is CATSRGTANTEAFF.

The V and J genes are TRBV28 and TRBJ1-2, with 7 bases aligning to TRBD1. After removal of 3 bases from V and 8 bases from J, the junction contained 18 bases not matched to a gene. Germline values: CDR1 MDHEN, CDR2 SYDVKM. This CDR3 is 17 amino acids long. The CDR3 loop reads CASSFRDSVWVASGYTF. The CDR3 coding sequence is TGTGCCAGCAGTTTCCGGGACAGCGTCTGGGTAGCGAGCGGCTACACCTTC.

J is TRBJ2-1 and V is TRBV6-1, with a possible D match to TRBD1 (6 bases). The CDR3 length is 12 residues. V was trimmed by 6 bases and J by 10 bases, leaving 13 bases between them. Germline V gene lookup returns CDR1 MNHNS and CDR2 SASEGT. This CDR3 reads CASRRVQGEQFF. The CDR3 region has the DNA TGTGCCAGCAGACGTGTACAGGGCGAGCAGTTCTTC.

This rearrangement joins TRBV11-1 to TRBJ2-1; TRBD1 agrees at 7 bases. The CDR3 totals 13 residues. The trim removed 5 bases at V and 10 bases at J, leaving 8 bases unmatched. Germline values: CDR1 SGHAT, CDR2 FQDESV (reference sequence). In DNA form, the CDR3 reads TGTGCCAGCAGCAACCCCAGGGGGAAGGAGCAGTTCTTC. It is translated as CASSNPRGKEQFF.

This clone has only a few counts. The chain is built from TRBV7-2 and TRBJ2-1; the D is unclear. The germline V and J ends were trimmed by 5 bases and 5 bases, with 10 bases remaining between them. Per the germline V gene, CDR1 is SGHTA and CDR2 is FQGNSA. This CDR3 is built from 13 residues. The CDR3 here is CASSPSSNNEQFF. CDR3 bases: TGTGCCAGCAGCCCCTCCTCTAACAATGAGCAGTTCTTC.

J is TRBJ1-5 and V is TRBV2, with D possibly TRBD1 on 6 matching bases. The CDR3 has 14 residues. V was shortened by 7 bases and J by 4 bases, with 14 bases between the two germline ends. The germline CDR1 and CDR2 sequences are SNHLY and FYNNEI. The CDR3, as DNA: TGTGCCAGCAAAGAGCAGGGGACGAATCAGCCCCAGCATTTT. It translates to CASKEQGTNQPQHF.

The chain couples TRBV6-1 to TRBJ1-1; maybe TRBD1 (6 bases). The CDR3 consists of 13 residues. Germline V CDR1 and CDR2: MNHNS, SASEGT. Trimming pared 6 bases from V and 6 bases from J, leaving 14 bases between. The DNA for the CDR3 is TGTGCCAGCAGGCCGGGAAAGGGGGCTGAAGCTTTCTTT. Translated, it gives CASRPGKGAEAFF.

The chain joins TRBV29-1 to TRBJ2-6; D remains unclear. CDR3 length: 15 amino acids. The ends were cut back, 4 bases at V and 0 bases at J, with 10 bases in the middle. Germline-derived CDR1 and CDR2 are SQVTM and ANQGSEA. DNA for the CDR3: TGCAGCGTTGCCAATTCGGACTCTGGGGCCAACGTCCTGACTTTC. Protein product: CSVANSDSGANVLTF.

The chain joins TRBV10-3 to TRBJ1-5; tentatively, D is TRBD1 (5 bases). Trimming left V 10 bases short and J 2 bases short, with 15 bases between. There are 14 residues in the CDR3. Germline CDR1 is ENHRY and CDR2 is SYGVKD. The chain's CDR3 is CATSRDGGNQPQHF. CDR3 DNA: TGTGCCACCTCCCGGGACGGCGGCAATCAGCCCCAGCATTTT.

This chain links TRBV28 with TRBJ1-1; 7 nucleotides agree with TRBD1. CDR1 MDHEN and CDR2 SYDVKM come from the germline V gene. The CDR3 is made up of 12 amino acids. V trimming: 6 bases; J trimming: 6 bases; junction bases outside the gene matches: 4. The CDR3 DNA reads as TGTGCCAGCAGGACAGGGTTCGCTGAAGCTTTCTTT. This codes for CASRTGFAEAFF.

The rearrangement joins TRBV7-7 to TRBJ2-2; D not certain. The CDR3 sequence is 13 residues long. Germline CDR1 and CDR2: SSHAT and FNYEAQ (reference sequence). The germline V and J ends were trimmed by 5 bases and 3 bases, with 7 bases remaining between them. In DNA, the CDR3 is TGTGCCAGCAGCCCATCACACACCGGGGAGCTGTTTTTT. Amino acids: CASSPSHTGELFF.

The V call is TRBV7-2, the J call TRBJ2-3, with 9 bases lining up with TRBD2. Looked up from germline, CDR1 is SGHTA and CDR2 is FQGNSA. V lost 4 bases to trimming and J lost 2 bases; unmatched junction nucleotides: 7. CDR3 length equals 16 residues. Here the CDR3 DNA reads TGTGCCAGCAGCTGGGGTAGCGGGAGCAACACAGATACGCAGTATTTT. This codes for CASSWGSGSNTDTQYF.

The J gene is TRBJ1-1, the V gene TRBV5-4, with D uncertain. Germline V gives CDR1 SGHNT, CDR2 YYREEE (reference sequence). The length of the CDR3 is 15 residues. V gave up 2 bases and J gave up 0 bases, with 11 bases separating them. The DNA of the CDR3 is TGTGCCAGCAGCTTTGGGTTAGGGATGAACACTGAAGCTTTCTTT. Protein product: CASSFGLGMNTEAFF.

The V gene is TRBV2, the J gene TRBJ2-5, with D unresolved. Germline V gene sequence: CDR1 SNHLY, CDR2 FYNNEI. This CDR3 is 12 amino acids long. The V and J ends lost 6 bases and 7 bases respectively, with 12 bases between them. The DNA for the CDR3 is TGTGCCAGCAGGCCCACGGTGGGGACCCAGTACTTC. Translation gives CASRPTVGTQYF.

CDR3 loop: CASSYYRADSNEQFF. Written as DNA, the CDR3 is TGCGCCAGCAGCTACTACAGGGCTGATAGCAATGAGCAGTTCTTC. The chain has TRBV5-1 and TRBJ2-1; D perhaps matches TRBD1 (6 bases). Trimming left V 3 bases short and J 6 bases short, with 16 bases between. Germline CDR1 reads SGHRS; CDR2 reads YFSETQ. This CDR3 spans 15 amino acids.

The rearrangement links TRBV7-2 to TRBJ2-7; 9 positions match TRBD1. V lost 1 base to trimming and J lost 7 bases; unmatched junction nucleotides: 5. This CDR3 is 14 amino acids long. Germline loops: CDR1 SGHTA, CDR2 FQGNSA. The CDR3: CASSLGYRGLEQYF. The CDR3 DNA follows: TGTGCCAGCAGCTTAGGATACAGGGGGCTTGAGCAGTACTTC.

This rearrangement joins TRBV5-1 to TRBJ1-4, with 8 bases identical to TRBD1. The V gene's germline CDR1 is SGHRS and CDR2 YFSETQ. This CDR3 spans 14 amino acids. V trimming: 5 bases; J trimming: 8 bases; junction bases outside the gene matches: 8. CDR3 in DNA: TGCGCCAGCAGGCGGGGACAGGAAGAGGAAAAACTGTTTTTT. Amino acids: CASRRGQEEEKLFF. The whole variable domain, filled in from reference TRBV5-1 and TRBJ1-4, reads KAGVTQTPRYLIKTRGQQVTLSCSPISGHRSVSWYQQTPGQGLQFLFEYFSETQRNKGNFPGRFSGRQFSNSRSEMNVSTLELGDSALYLCASRRGQEEEKLFFGSGTQLSVL.

The chain has TRBV25-1 and TRBJ2-1, with no clear D. Germline V gene sequence: CDR1 MGHDK, CDR2 SYGVNS. This CDR3 spans 14 amino acids. The ends were cut back, 6 bases at V and 5 bases at J, with 14 bases in the middle. The CDR3 DNA reads as TGTGCCAGCAGGTCCCTCGGCGGAGACAATGAGCAGTTCTTC. Its translation: CASRSLGGDNEQFF. The variable domain in full, with the rest retrieved from reference TRBV25-1 and TRBJ2-1, is EADIYQTPRYLVIGTGKKITLECSQTMGHDKMYWYQQDPGMELHLIHYSYGVNSTEKGDLSSESTVSRIRTEHFPLTLESARPSHTSQYLCASRSLGGDNEQFFGPGTRLTVL.

This rearrangement joins TRBV28 to TRBJ1-1, with D tentatively TRBD1 (5 bases). Germline CDR1 reads MDHEN; CDR2 reads SYDVKM. The V and J ends lost 5 bases and 0 bases respectively, with 10 bases between them. The CDR3 is 14 residues long. The CDR3 DNA follows: TGTGCCAGCAGTCCAGGGTATTTGAACACTGAAGCTTTCTTT. This sequence encodes CASSPGYLNTEAFF.